The 18 T cell receptor beta chains below all came from one sample that was sequenced in a study of OX40 agonist ivuxolimab in advanced cancers. Clones were read by immunoSEQ multiplex PCR, and TCRdb kept only the in-frame ones, dropping some. Among tens of thousands of clones listed, about 88% were seen once. Sequences were derived from CD4+ or CD8+ T cells sorted from blood, sampled in a trial of the OX40 agonist ivuxolimab. The receptors here all came from an adult with an advanced solid tumor such as melanoma, head and neck, liver or kidney cancer.

This chain uses TRBV19 with TRBJ1-5; D call uncertain. Germline CDR1 reads LNHDA; CDR2 reads SQIVND (reference sequence). This CDR3 contains 15 residues. The V end was cut by 3 bases, the J end by 0 bases, with 9 bases between. CDR3 coding DNA: TGTGCCAGTAGTATCTTCGGGAATAGCAATCAGCCCCAGCATTTT. Its translation: CASSIFGNSNQPQHF.

This rearrangement joins TRBV6-6 to TRBJ2-5; no firm D call. CDR1 and CDR2 (germline): MNHNY, SVGAGI (reference sequence). The V end lost 7 bases, the J end lost 8 bases, and 17 bases lay between the germline ends. The CDR3 runs to 13 residues. CDR3 DNA sequence: TGTGCCAGCAACCTGGCCCGCCACGGAACCCAGTACTTC. It codes for CASNLARHGTQYF.

The V and J genes are TRBV2 and TRBJ1-5, with D possibly TRBD1 on 5 matching bases. Germline loops: CDR1 SNHLY, CDR2 FYNNEI. V gave up 4 bases and J gave up 0 bases, with 7 bases separating them. CDR3 length: 14 amino acids. CDR3 region: CASSAGTSNQPQHF. CDR3 DNA: TGTGCCAGCAGTGCGGGGACTAGCAATCAGCCCCAGCATTTT.

This chain links TRBV6-1 with TRBJ1-5; D remains ambiguous. V was clipped by 6 bases and J by 4 bases, with 4 bases between them. The germline V gene encodes CDR1 MNHNS and CDR2 SASEGT. This CDR3 comprises 11 residues. The CDR3, as DNA: TGTGCCAGCAGGAAGAATCAGCCCCAGCATTTT. Protein sequence: CASRKNQPQHF.

This chain uses TRBV7-3 with TRBJ2-3, with TRBD2 matching over 9 bases. Germline V gives CDR1 SGHTA, CDR2 FQGTGA. This CDR3 is built from 18 residues. Unmatched junction bases numbered 16, after V lost 5 bases and J lost 4 bases. CDR3 loop: CASSPGDPLAGEPDTQYF. CDR3 nucleotides: TGTGCCAGCAGCCCTGGCGACCCCTTAGCGGGGGAACCAGATACGCAGTATTTT.

The rearrangement uses TRBV18 and TRBJ1-4; D gene unclear. Germline CDR1 and CDR2: KGHSH and LQKENI. The CDR3 spans 16 residues. Trimming left V 1 base short and J 0 bases short, with 9 bases between. Written as DNA, the CDR3 is TGTGCCAGCTCACCACGCGAGGGCCCAACTAATGAAAAACTGTTTTTT. It codes for CASSPREGPTNEKLFF.

This clone was detected once. This chain links TRBV11-2 with TRBJ1-2, with a tentative D call TRBD1 (5 bases). The germline CDR1 and CDR2 sequences are SGHAT and FQNNGV. V lost 5 bases to trimming and J lost 4 bases, with 17 bases between them. The CDR3 spans 15 residues. The CDR3 region is CASSLAQVGGYGYTF. The CDR3 bases are TGTGCCAGCAGCCTGGCACAGGTGGGGGGCTATGGCTACACCTTC.

The V call is TRBV29-1, the J call TRBJ1-4; no clear D. In germline, CDR1 is SQVTM, CDR2 ANQGSEA. The ends were cut back, 8 bases at V and 5 bases at J, with 15 bases in the middle. The CDR3 extends over 13 amino acids. CDR3 amino acids: CSFTTVANEKLFF. As DNA, the CDR3 is TGCAGCTTTACTACAGTAGCCAATGAAAAACTGTTTTTT.

In this sample, this clone turned up once. This CDR3 is CATSLLAGGLDTQYF. CDR3 in DNA: TGTGCCACCAGTCTCCTAGCGGGGGGGCTAGATACGCAGTATTTT. The genes are TRBV15 and TRBJ2-3, with 12 bases that match TRBD2. The junction had 6 bases not matched to a gene; V was cut back by 6 bases and J by 5 bases. This CDR3 spans 15 amino acids. Per the germline V gene, CDR1 is LNHNV and CDR2 is YYDKDF (reference sequence). Full variable domain (outside the CDR3, taken from reference TRBV15 and TRBJ2-3): DAMVIQNPRYQVTQFGKPVTLSCSQTLNHNVMYWYQQKSSQAPKLLFHYYDKDFNNEADTPDNFQSRRPNTSFCFLDIRSPGLGDTAMYLCATSLLAGGLDTQYFGPGTRLTVL.

The chain couples TRBV4-1 to TRBJ1-1; no definite D call. Trimming stripped 2 bases from V and 0 bases from J, with 19 bases between. CDR1 and CDR2 (germline): MGHRA, YSYEKL. The CDR3 sequence is 18 residues long. DNA for the CDR3: TGCGCCAGCAGCCAAATACGCGCAGGCGTAACGTTGAACACTGAAGCTTTCTTT. Translating it yields CASSQIRAGVTLNTEAFF.

The chain has TRBV9 and TRBJ2-3, with no clear D. The CDR3 consists of 18 residues. The ends were cut back, 4 bases at V and 4 bases at J, with 25 bases in the middle. Germline CDR1 reads SGDLS; CDR2 reads YYNGEE. The CDR3 region has the DNA TGTGCCAGCAGCCGAACCTCCCTATTAACCCACACAGCAGATACGCAGTATTTT. This codes for CASSRTSLLTHTADTQYF.

The V gene is TRBV7-2, the J gene TRBJ2-7; D gene ambiguous. V lost 3 bases to trimming and J lost 7 bases, with 16 bases between them. The germline V gene has CDR1 SGHTA and CDR2 FQGNSA. The CDR3 consists of 14 residues. The DNA for the CDR3 is TGTGCCAGCAGCTTCGGTTCTGTTGGGCTAGAGCAGTACTTC. This encodes CASSFGSVGLEQYF.

This chain joins TRBV30 and TRBJ1-6, with D hard to call. Germline V gene sequence: CDR1 GTSNPN, CDR2 SVGIG (reference sequence). The CDR3 contains 14 residues. V was clipped by 3 bases and J by 2 bases, with 8 bases between them. CDR3 sequence (DNA): TGTGCCTGGAGGTGGAAGGCCTATAATTCACCCCTCCACTTT. Translated, it gives CAWRWKAYNSPLHF.

Points on this clone: The sample has other DNA sequences that encode this CDR3 too. The chain employs TRBV6-5 and TRBJ1-1; 9 positions match TRBD1. Trimming cost V 4 bases and J 10 bases; bases outside gene matches: 7. The CDR3 runs to 13 residues. Looked up from germline, CDR1 is MNHEY and CDR2 is SVGAGI. The CDR3 sequence is CASSLPGQGTAFF. The CDR3 coding sequence is TGTGCCAGCAGTTTACCCGGACAGGGGACAGCTTTCTTT.

The J gene is TRBJ2-2, the V gene TRBV5-1; tentative D call: TRBD2 (5 bases). CDR3 length equals 14 residues. Germline V lookup: CDR1 SGHRS, CDR2 YFSETQ. Trimming left V 0 bases short and J 5 bases short, with 8 bases between. The CDR3 DNA reads TGCGCCAGCAGCTTGGGGACTGTTACCGGGGAGCTGTTTTTT. Its protein product is CASSLGTVTGELFF.

This clone appeared a single time. J is TRBJ2-6 and V is TRBV5-1; no clear D. The CDR3 runs to 16 residues. Germline CDR1 reads SGHRS; CDR2 reads YFSETQ. Trimming took 0 bases from V and 1 from J, leaving 8 bases between them. CDR3 residues: CASSLGVFSGANVLTF. CDR3 coding DNA: TGCGCCAGCAGCTTGGGGGTTTTTTCTGGGGCCAACGTCCTGACTTTC.

V gene TRBV27 combines with J gene TRBJ2-1, with 8 bases that match TRBD1. V shed 5 bases, J shed 9 bases, and the junction held 12 bases outside the gene matches. The CDR3 totals 15 residues. Germline V CDR1 and CDR2: MNHEY, SMNVEV (reference sequence). The CDR3 DNA is TGTGCCAGCAGTCTACAGGGGGGACTCCTTAGTGAGCAGTTCTTC. Its translation: CASSLQGGLLSEQFF.

The chain couples TRBV19 to TRBJ1-1, with D possibly TRBD1 on 6 matching bases. This CDR3 spans 14 amino acids. Germline V gives CDR1 LNHDA, CDR2 SQIVND (reference sequence). The V and J ends lost 6 bases and 0 bases respectively, with 11 bases between them. The CDR3 sequence: CASSYGGLNTEAFF. The CDR3 DNA is TGTGCCAGTAGCTATGGGGGGCTGAACACTGAAGCTTTCTTT. Full variable domain (outside the CDR3, taken from reference TRBV19 and TRBJ1-1): DGGITQSPKYLFRKEGQNVTLSCEQNLNHDAMYWYRQDPGQGLRLIYYSQIVNDFQKGDIAEGYSVSREKKESFPLTVTSAQKNPTAFYLCASSYGGLNTEAFFGQGTRLTVV.